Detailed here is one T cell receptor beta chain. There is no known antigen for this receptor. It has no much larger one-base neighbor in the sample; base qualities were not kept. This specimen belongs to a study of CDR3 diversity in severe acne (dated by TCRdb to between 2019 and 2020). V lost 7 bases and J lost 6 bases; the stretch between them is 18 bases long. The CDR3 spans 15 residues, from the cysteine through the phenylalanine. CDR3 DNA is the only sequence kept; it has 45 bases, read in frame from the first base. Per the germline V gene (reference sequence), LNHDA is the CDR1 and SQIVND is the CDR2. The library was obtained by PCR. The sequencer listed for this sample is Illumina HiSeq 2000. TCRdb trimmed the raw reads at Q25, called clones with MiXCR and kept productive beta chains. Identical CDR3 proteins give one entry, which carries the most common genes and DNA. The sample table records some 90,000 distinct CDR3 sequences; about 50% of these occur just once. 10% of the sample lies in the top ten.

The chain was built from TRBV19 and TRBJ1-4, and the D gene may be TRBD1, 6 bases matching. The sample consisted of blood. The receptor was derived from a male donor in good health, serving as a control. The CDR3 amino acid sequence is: CASIDRGQPYEKLFF. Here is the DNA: TGTGCCAGTATCGATAGAGGACAGCCTTATGAAAAACTGTTTTTT.